These 27 T cell receptor beta chains came from one sample sequenced in a study of shared clonotypes between healthy human individuals. Clones were read by immunoSEQ multiplex PCR, and TCRdb kept only the in-frame ones, dropping some. The sample holds around 1.9 million clones; approximately 92% are singletons and the top ten take around 1.8%. CD45RO-negative, CCR7-selected cells formed the naive CD8 fraction, which excluded terminally differentiated effector memory CD45RA+ cells. The sample taken for sequencing was naive CD8+ T cells from PBMCs. Every receptor here comes from a man between 18 and 29 years old in good health. Some clones in this sample may be carry-over from other donors' samples.

The genes are TRBV14 and TRBJ2-3, with D possibly being TRBD2 (5 bases). Germline V gene sequence: CDR1 SGHDN, CDR2 FVKESK. The CDR3 is 15 residues long. V was cut by 3 bases and J by 2 bases, with 12 bases left in between. The chain's CDR3 is CASSQASPHTDTQYF. In nucleotides, the CDR3 is TGTGCCAGCAGCCAGGCTAGCCCCCACACAGATACGCAGTATTTT.

This sequence joins TRBV9 and TRBJ1-2; the D gene is possibly TRBD1 (5 bases). The length of the CDR3 is 15 residues. CDR1 is SGDLS, CDR2 YYNGEE, per germline. The ends were cut back, 3 bases at V and 1 base at J, with 13 bases in the middle. The CDR3 coding sequence is TGTGCCAGCAGCGACGCCCCCAGGGTTAACTATGGCTACACCTTC. It encodes CASSDAPRVNYGYTF.

The V and J genes are TRBV7-9 and TRBJ1-2; D gene unclear. Germline V lookup: CDR1 SEHNR, CDR2 FQNEAQ (reference sequence). This CDR3 region has 13 residues. The ends were cut back, 1 base at V and 4 bases at J, with 7 bases in the middle. DNA of the CDR3: TGTGCCAGCAGCTTAGTCACACTCTATGGCTACACCTTC. Amino acid sequence: CASSLVTLYGYTF.

CDR3 DNA sequence: TGTGCCAGTAAGATGGCGGGACTAGCCACAGATACGCAGTATTTT. Translated, it gives CASKMAGLATDTQYF. The rearrangement joins TRBV19 to TRBJ2-3, with 9 bases matching TRBD2. V was pared by 7 bases and J by 2 bases, with 7 bases of the junction left unmatched. Germline V gene sequence: CDR1 LNHDA, CDR2 SQIVND (reference sequence). This CDR3 is built from 15 residues.

The chain carries TRBV5-1 and TRBJ2-1, with D possibly matching TRBD1 (6 bases). Germline-derived CDR1 and CDR2 are SGHRS and YFSETQ. The CDR3 is 13 residues long. V lost 3 bases to trimming and J lost 9 bases, with 13 bases between them. This CDR3 is CASSWAGGSEQFF. DNA for the CDR3: TGCGCCAGCAGCTGGGCTGGGGGCTCTGAGCAGTTCTTC. Together with reference TRBV5-1 and TRBJ2-1, the CDR3 gives the full variable domain: KAGVTQTPRYLIKTRGQQVTLSCSPISGHRSVSWYQQTPGQGLQFLFEYFSETQRNKGNFPGRFSGRQFSNSRSEMNVSTLELGDSALYLCASSWAGGSEQFFGPGTRLTVL.

V gene TRBV6-5 combines with J gene TRBJ2-5, with 7 bases fitting TRBD2. The J segment lost 5 bases and the V segment lost 10 bases, leaving 16 bases of the junction unmatched. The CDR3 is 15 amino acids. Germline V lookup: CDR1 MNHEY, CDR2 SVGAGI. The CDR3 sequence: CATQAGGSDWETQYF. CDR3 nucleotides: TGTGCCACCCAAGCGGGCGGGAGTGATTGGGAGACCCAGTACTTC.

This clone was counted only a few times. The same CDR3 can be traced to other DNA sequences in this sample. This sequence joins TRBV28 and TRBJ1-1; TRBD1 is a possible D gene (5 bases). This CDR3 is 12 amino acids long. The germline gives CDR1 MDHEN, CDR2 SYDVKM. The V gene lost 6 bases and the J gene lost 3 bases, with 8 bases spanning the gap. The CDR3 DNA sequence: TGTGCCAGCAGCCCGGGGGACACTGAAGCTTTCTTT. Amino acids: CASSPGDTEAFF.

As to this clone: The same CDR3 can be traced to other DNA sequences in this sample. The V gene is TRBV4-1, the J gene TRBJ2-3; D gene uncertain. Germline assignment: CDR1 MGHRA and CDR2 YSYEKL. The CDR3 loop spans 13 amino acids. V dropped 1 base and J dropped 3 bases, with 5 bases sitting between them. CDR3 in DNA: TGCGCCAGCAGCCAAGTTTTGACAGATACGCAGTATTTT. Protein product: CASSQVLTDTQYF.

As DNA, the CDR3 is TGTGCCAGTAGGAAAGGACAGGTTTCAGATACGCAGTATTTT. This encodes CASRKGQVSDTQYF. This sequence joins TRBV19 and TRBJ2-3; TRBD1 aligns across 7 bases. The CDR3 covers 14 residues. Per the germline V gene, CDR1 is LNHDA and CDR2 is SQIVND (reference sequence). The J segment lost 4 bases and the V segment lost 6 bases, leaving 7 bases of the junction unmatched.

This rearrangement joins TRBV30 to TRBJ2-5, with D perhaps TRBD1 (6 bases). The V gene's germline CDR1 is GTSNPN and CDR2 SVGIG (reference sequence). The CDR3 has 14 amino acids. Trimming left V 5 bases short and J 1 base short, with 14 bases between. CDR3 sequence reads: CAWGSGGSQETQYF. DNA for the CDR3: TGTGCCTGGGGGTCTGGGGGCAGCCAAGAGACCCAGTACTTC.

The CDR3 spells CASSEPGTSGPGEATQYF. For the CDR3, the DNA is TGTGCCAGCAGTGAACCCGGGACTAGCGGGCCGGGGGAAGCTACGCAGTATTTT. The chain couples TRBV2 to TRBJ2-3; 12 bases are a match to TRBD2. The junction had 14 bases not matched to a gene; V was cut back by 2 bases and J by 8 bases. The CDR3 is made up of 18 amino acids. The germline gives CDR1 SNHLY, CDR2 FYNNEI.

The rearrangement links TRBV6-5 to TRBJ2-5, with D possibly being TRBD2 (6 bases). CDR1 and CDR2 from the germline V gene are MNHEY and SVGAGI. V was trimmed by 1 base and J by 0 bases, leaving 9 bases between them. This CDR3 has 15 residues. CDR3: CASSYFGTHQETQYF. The CDR3 bases are TGTGCCAGCAGTTACTTCGGGACTCACCAAGAGACCCAGTACTTC.

The chain employs TRBV27 and TRBJ2-3; TRBD1 matches at 7 bases. This CDR3 region has 15 residues. V was pared by 6 bases and J by 4 bases, with 10 bases of the junction left unmatched. The germline V gene has CDR1 MNHEY and CDR2 SMNVEV (reference sequence). The DNA for the CDR3 is TGTGCCAGCAGCTCGGGACAGTGGGTCCCAGATACGCAGTATTTT. It translates to CASSSGQWVPDTQYF.

This rearrangement joins TRBV6-1 to TRBJ2-7, with D possibly being TRBD1 (6 bases). Germline CDR1 is MNHNS and CDR2 is SASEGT. Trimming stripped 2 bases from V and 2 bases from J, with 13 bases between. This CDR3 region has 15 residues. As DNA, the CDR3 is TGTGCCAGCAGTGAATACGGCAGGGGACCCTACGAGCAGTACTTC. This gives the protein CASSEYGRGPYEQYF.

The chain joins TRBV19 to TRBJ2-7; 9 nucleotides agree with TRBD1. The CDR3 loop spans 13 amino acids. CDR1 LNHDA and CDR2 SQIVND come from the germline V gene (reference sequence). Germline trimming cut 9 bases from V and 6 bases from J; bases unmatched to any gene: 9. CDR3 in amino acids: CASLGQGKGEQYF. The CDR3 DNA follows: TGTGCCAGCCTGGGACAGGGTAAGGGCGAGCAGTACTTC.

The chain combines TRBV5-1 with TRBJ2-1, with 9 bases fitting TRBD2. CDR1 and CDR2 (germline): SGHRS, YFSETQ. The V gene end was trimmed by 0 bases and the J gene end by 9 bases; junction bases not matched to a gene: 10. The CDR3 sequence is 16 residues long. The CDR3 DNA follows: TGCGCCAGCAGCTTGGGGTTAATAGCGGGAGCAACTGAGCAGTTCTTC. Translating gives CASSLGLIAGATEQFF.

This clone was counted between two and nine times. The V and J genes are TRBV28 and TRBJ1-2; D is ambiguous. In germline, CDR1 is MDHEN, CDR2 SYDVKM. The CDR3 length is 10 residues. The CDR3, as DNA: TGTGATCCTCACGCTACCGGCTACACCTTC. Protein: CDPHATGYTF.

The chain employs TRBV11-2 and TRBJ1-2; no clear D. V was trimmed by 0 bases and J by 6 bases, leaving 14 bases between them. Germline V gives CDR1 SGHAT, CDR2 FQNNGV. This CDR3 has 15 residues. CDR3: CASSLDYSDGHGYTF. CDR3 sequence (DNA): TGTGCCAGCAGCTTAGATTACTCGGATGGCCATGGCTACACCTTC. Full variable domain (remainder filled in from reference TRBV11-2 and TRBJ1-2): EAGVAQSPRYKIIEKRQSVAFWCNPISGHATLYWYQQILGQGPKLLIQFQNNGVVDDSQLPKDRFSAERLKGVDSTLKIQPAKLEDSAVYLCASSLDYSDGHGYTFGSGTRLTVV.

This CDR3 is CASSPGGESYNEQFF. The CDR3, as DNA: TGTGCCAGCAGCCCCGGTGGGGAGTCCTACAATGAGCAGTTCTTC. The genes are TRBV6-5 and TRBJ2-1; D might be TRBD2 (5 bases). The CDR3 consists of 15 residues. Trimming stripped 6 bases from V and 1 base from J, with 13 bases between. The germline V gene has CDR1 MNHEY and CDR2 SVGAGI.

The chain combines TRBV5-8 with TRBJ2-7; D may be TRBD2 (5 bases). V was clipped by 5 bases and J by 9 bases, with 24 bases between them. This CDR3 region has 15 residues. Germline lookup yields CDR1 SGHTS and CDR2 YDEGEE. CDR3 protein: CASSRAGRPGVGQYF. CDR3 DNA: TGTGCCAGCAGTCGGGCGGGCCGTCCTGGGGTTGGGCAGTACTTC.

This sequence joins TRBV5-8 and TRBJ2-3; TRBD2 matches 7 bases. The V gene's germline CDR1 is SGHTS and CDR2 YDEGEE. The junction had 7 bases not matched to a gene; V was cut back by 1 base and J by 2 bases. The CDR3 runs 16 residues. The CDR3 DNA is TGTGCCAGCAGCTTGTTCCTAGCGGAGTTCACAGATACGCAGTATTTT. Protein product: CASSLFLAEFTDTQYF.

This chain connects TRBV13 to TRBJ2-7; D is unresolved. Trimming left V 0 bases short and J 6 bases short, with 6 bases between. Germline-derived CDR1 and CDR2 are PRHDT and FYEKMQ (reference sequence). This CDR3 region has 12 residues. CDR3 nucleotides: TGTGCCAGCAGCTTAGGTGTTTCCGAGCAGTACTTC. Its protein is CASSLGVSEQYF.

V is TRBV4-3 and J is TRBJ2-6; D perhaps matches TRBD1 (5 bases). The V and J ends lost 5 bases and 0 bases respectively, with 8 bases between them. Germline lookup yields CDR1 LGHNA and CDR2 YSLEER. The CDR3 totals 15 residues. As DNA, the CDR3 is TGCGCCAGCAGCGAAGGGGTCTCTGGGGCCAACGTCCTGACTTTC. It translates to CASSEGVSGANVLTF.

The V gene is TRBV13, the J gene TRBJ2-7; D is unresolved. The CDR3 covers 12 residues. The germline V gene encodes CDR1 PRHDT and CDR2 FYEKMQ (reference sequence). Trimming stripped 2 bases from V and 5 bases from J, with 7 bases between. The CDR3 here is CASSLYRNEQYF. The CDR3 DNA reads as TGTGCCAGCAGCTTATACAGAAACGAGCAGTACTTC.

The genes are TRBV5-4 and TRBJ2-2, with D possibly being TRBD1 (7 bases). The CDR3 runs 18 residues. Germline values: CDR1 SGHNT, CDR2 YYREEE (reference sequence). V lost 3 bases and J lost 2, with 20 bases in between. CDR3 coding DNA: TGTGCCAGCAGCTCCCCTTTTGCGGGACAGAAAAACACCGGGGAGCTGTTTTTT. Protein: CASSSPFAGQKNTGELFF.

A note on this clone: The junction shows a germline mismatch at one end, possibly a read error. The chain couples TRBV10-3 to TRBJ2-5; the D is unclear. The V gene's germline CDR1 is ENHRY and CDR2 SYGVKD. This CDR3 comprises 15 residues. The CDR3 bases are TGTGCCATCAGGGAGTCCGGGCGTTTTATGGAGACCCAGTACTTC. Protein: CAIRESGRFMETQYF.

The genes are TRBV29-1 and TRBJ2-1; D call uncertain. This CDR3 region has 13 residues. The V gene's germline CDR1 is SQVTM and CDR2 ANQGSEA. V lost 7 bases to trimming and J lost 4 bases, with 14 bases between them. The CDR3 loop reads CSAAGPIYNEQFF. As DNA, the CDR3 is TGCAGCGCCGCCGGGCCCATATACAATGAGCAGTTCTTC.